This T cell receptor (beta chain) was obtained from a study of type 1 regulatory T cells. Overall study: This in vitro CD4 product, T-allo10, is enriched for Tr1 cells and alloantigen-specific. Study-wide results and caveats: Tr1 cells had a more restricted TCR repertoire than non-Tr1 cells.

TCRdb analysed the reads with MiXCR anew, one entry per CDR3 protein. Among some 71,000 distinct CDR3 sequences listed, roughly 20% were seen once. Germline V CDR1 and CDR2: SGHTA, FQGNSA. V lost 6 bases to trimming and J lost 2 bases, with 11 bases between them. The CDR3 runs to 13 residues. A note on this clonotype: Its antigen is still unknown.

This TCR was recovered from a human donor in good health. Sequenced material: cultured type 1 regulatory T (Tr1) cells, either the whole culture or a sorted fraction (not recorded which). The chain couples TRBV7-2 to TRBJ2-7; D uncertain. The CDR3 region has the DNA TGTGCCAGCAGAACCTTTACCACCTACGAGCAGTACTTC. Its protein product is CASRTFTTYEQYF.